The source of this T cell receptor beta chain is a study of blood T cell repertoires in COVID-19. The overall study: PBMCs, B-cell-depleted T cells, or T cells were the source of the cDNA or gDNA that made up the material.

The J segment lost 6 bases and the V segment lost 6 bases, leaving 5 bases of the junction unmatched. The germline CDR1 and CDR2 sequences are SGHRS and YFSETQ. There are 12 residues in the CDR3. Measured with immunoSEQ multiplex PCR; TCRdb has only the in-frame clones, and not every one. The sample lists about 210,000 clones; about 85% were seen once. Sequencing was performed on peripheral blood. V is TRBV5-1 and J is TRBJ2-7; 8 bases are shared with TRBD1. This receptor was taken from a man aged 40-50 years with acute or convalescent COVID-19. CDR3 in DNA: TGCGCCAGCACCCGGACAGGGAGCGAGCAGTACTTC. Translating it yields CASTRTGSEQYF.